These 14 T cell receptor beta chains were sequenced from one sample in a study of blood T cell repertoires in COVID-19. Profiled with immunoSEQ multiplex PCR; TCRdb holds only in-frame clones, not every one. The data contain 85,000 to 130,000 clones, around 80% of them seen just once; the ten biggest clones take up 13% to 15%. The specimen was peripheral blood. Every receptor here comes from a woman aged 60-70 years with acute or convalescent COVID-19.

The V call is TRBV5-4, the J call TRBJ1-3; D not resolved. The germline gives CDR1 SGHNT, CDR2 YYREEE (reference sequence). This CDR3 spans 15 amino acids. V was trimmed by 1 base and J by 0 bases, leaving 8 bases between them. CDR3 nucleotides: TGTGCCAGCAGCTTGTCAGGAAACTCTGGAAACACCATATATTTT. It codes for CASSLSGNSGNTIYF. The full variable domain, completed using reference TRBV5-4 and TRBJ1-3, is ETGVTQSPTHLIKTRGQQVTLRCSSQSGHNTVSWYQQALGQGPQFIFQYYREEENGRGNFPPRFSGLQFPNYSSELNVNALELDDSALYLCASSLSGNSGNTIYFGEGSWLTVV.

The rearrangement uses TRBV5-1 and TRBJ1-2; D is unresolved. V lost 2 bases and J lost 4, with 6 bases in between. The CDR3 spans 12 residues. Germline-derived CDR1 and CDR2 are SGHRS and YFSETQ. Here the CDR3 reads CASSLSGYGYTF. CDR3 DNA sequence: TGCGCCAGCAGCTTATCGGGCTATGGCTACACCTTC. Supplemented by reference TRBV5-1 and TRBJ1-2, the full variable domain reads KAGVTQTPRYLIKTRGQQVTLSCSPISGHRSVSWYQQTPGQGLQFLFEYFSETQRNKGNFPGRFSGRQFSNSRSEMNVSTLELGDSALYLCASSLSGYGYTFGSGTRLTVV.

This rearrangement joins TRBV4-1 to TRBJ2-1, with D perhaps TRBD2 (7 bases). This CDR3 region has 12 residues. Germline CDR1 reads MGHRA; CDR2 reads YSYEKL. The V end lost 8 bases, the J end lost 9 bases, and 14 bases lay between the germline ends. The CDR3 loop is CASRGGAIEQFF. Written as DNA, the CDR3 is TGCGCCAGCCGAGGGGGGGCCATTGAGCAGTTCTTC.

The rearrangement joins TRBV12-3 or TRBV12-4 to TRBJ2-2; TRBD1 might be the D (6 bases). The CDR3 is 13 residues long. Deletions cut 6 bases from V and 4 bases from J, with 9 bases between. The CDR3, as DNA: TGTGCCAGCAGCTGGGGGCGCACCGGGGAGCTGTTTTTT. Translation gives CASSWGRTGELFF.

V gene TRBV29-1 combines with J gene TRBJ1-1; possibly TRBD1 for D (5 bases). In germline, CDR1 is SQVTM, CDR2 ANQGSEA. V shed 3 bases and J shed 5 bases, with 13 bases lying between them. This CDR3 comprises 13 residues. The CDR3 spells CSVEGRVGTEAFF. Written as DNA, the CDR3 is TGCAGCGTTGAGGGCAGGGTGGGAACTGAAGCTTTCTTT.

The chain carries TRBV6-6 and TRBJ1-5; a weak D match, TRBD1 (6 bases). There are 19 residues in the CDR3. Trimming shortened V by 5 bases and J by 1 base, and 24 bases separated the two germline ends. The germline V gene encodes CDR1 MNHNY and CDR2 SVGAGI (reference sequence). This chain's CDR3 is CASSRSMDSPFTSNQPQHF. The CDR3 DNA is TGTGCCAGCAGTCGTTCTATGGACAGCCCATTCACAAGCAATCAGCCCCAGCATTTT.

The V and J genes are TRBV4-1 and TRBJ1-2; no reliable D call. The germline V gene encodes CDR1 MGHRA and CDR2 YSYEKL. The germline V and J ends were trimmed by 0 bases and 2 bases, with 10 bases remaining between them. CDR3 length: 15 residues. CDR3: CASSQDFRENYGYTF. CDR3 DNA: TGCGCCAGCAGCCAAGATTTTCGGGAGAACTATGGCTACACCTTC.

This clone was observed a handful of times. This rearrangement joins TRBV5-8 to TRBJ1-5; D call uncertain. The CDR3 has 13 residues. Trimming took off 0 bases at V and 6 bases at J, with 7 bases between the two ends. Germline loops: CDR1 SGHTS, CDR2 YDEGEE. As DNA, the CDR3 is TGTGCCAGCAGCTTGGACACGGGTCAGCCCCAGCATTTT. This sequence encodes CASSLDTGQPQHF.

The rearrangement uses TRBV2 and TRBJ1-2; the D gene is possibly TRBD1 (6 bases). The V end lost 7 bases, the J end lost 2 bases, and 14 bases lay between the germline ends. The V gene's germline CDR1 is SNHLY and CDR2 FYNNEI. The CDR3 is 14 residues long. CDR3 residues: CASMKGVPNYGYTF. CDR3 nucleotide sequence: TGTGCCAGCATGAAGGGGGTTCCCAACTATGGCTACACCTTC.

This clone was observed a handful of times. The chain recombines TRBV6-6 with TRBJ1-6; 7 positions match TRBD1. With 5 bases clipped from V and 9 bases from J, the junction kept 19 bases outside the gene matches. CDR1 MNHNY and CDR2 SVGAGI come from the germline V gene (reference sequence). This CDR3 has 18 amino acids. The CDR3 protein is CASSQNPTGKIAGSPLHF. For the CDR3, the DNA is TGTGCCAGCAGTCAAAACCCGACAGGGAAGATTGCGGGTTCACCCCTCCACTTT.

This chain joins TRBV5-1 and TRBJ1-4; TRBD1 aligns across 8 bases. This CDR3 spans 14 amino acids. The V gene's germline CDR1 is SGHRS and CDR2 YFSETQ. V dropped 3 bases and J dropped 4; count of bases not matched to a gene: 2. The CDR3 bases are TGCGCCAGCAGCTCCGGACAGGGTAATGAAAAACTGTTTTTT. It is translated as CASSSGQGNEKLFF.

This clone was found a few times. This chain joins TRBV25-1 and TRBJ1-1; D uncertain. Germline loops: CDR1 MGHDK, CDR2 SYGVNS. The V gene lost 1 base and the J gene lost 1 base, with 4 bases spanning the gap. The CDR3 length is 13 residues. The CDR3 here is CASSEFRNTEAFF. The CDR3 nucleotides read TGTGCCAGCAGTGAATTCAGGAACACTGAAGCTTTCTTT.

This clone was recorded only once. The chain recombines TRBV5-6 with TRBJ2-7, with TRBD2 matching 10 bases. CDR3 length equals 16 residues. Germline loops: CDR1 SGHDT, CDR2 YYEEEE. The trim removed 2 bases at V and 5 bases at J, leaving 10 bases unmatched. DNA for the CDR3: TGTGCCAGCAGCTTCAGCGGGGGGGCCAGTATCAACGAGCAGTACTTC. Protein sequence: CASSFSGGASINEQYF.

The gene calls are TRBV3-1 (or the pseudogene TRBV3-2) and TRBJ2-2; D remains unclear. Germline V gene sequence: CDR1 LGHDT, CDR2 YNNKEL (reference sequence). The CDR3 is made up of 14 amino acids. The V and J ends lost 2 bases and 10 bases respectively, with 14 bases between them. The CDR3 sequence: CASSQFSTVKELFF. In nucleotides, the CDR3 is TGTGCCAGCAGCCAATTCAGCACAGTGAAGGAGCTGTTTTTT.